This TCR beta chain was documented in a study of glioma-infiltrating T cells after dendritic cell vaccination. The repertoire was sequenced with immunoSEQ multiplex PCR; TCRdb's copy has only in-frame clones and lacks some. The sample has around 58,000 clones, 82% seen once. The V gene's germline CDR1 is SNHLY and CDR2 FYNNEI. The V and J ends lost 3 bases and 5 bases respectively, with 20 bases between them. CDR3 length equals 17 residues. Study-level findings and limits: Survival was not directly related to TCR clonality in these patients.

About this clone: Its target is not known.

The chain employs TRBV2 and TRBJ2-1; possible D gene TRBD2, 6 bases. This TCR was sampled from a human donor with glioblastoma. The sequenced sample was blood, obtained before dendritic cell vaccination. This CDR3 is CASSEGRGLILNNEQFF. The CDR3 DNA follows: TGTGCCAGCAGTGAGGGGCGGGGCCTTATCCTTAACAATGAGCAGTTCTTC.